Below, 24 T cell receptor beta chains from the same sample are listed, as sequenced in a study of blood T cell repertoires in COVID-19. Here immunoSEQ multiplex PCR was the method, and the copy in TCRdb shows in-frame clones only, minus some. The data contain some 38,000 clones, around 90% of them singletons. The sample consisted of peripheral blood. The receptors shown here come from a woman in her 30s in a cohort sampled during active COVID-19.

J is TRBJ2-7 and V is TRBV9, with 7 bases lining up with TRBD1. Germline CDR1 and CDR2: SGDLS and YYNGEE. Germline trimming cut 3 bases from V and 0 bases from J; bases unmatched to any gene: 3. The CDR3 sequence is 14 residues long. CDR3: CASSATGSSYEQYF. CDR3 nucleotide sequence: TGTGCCAGCAGCGCGACAGGGAGCTCCTACGAGCAGTACTTC.

The rearrangement joins TRBV19 to TRBJ1-1; D call uncertain. The CDR3 runs to 13 residues. Germline CDR1 and CDR2: LNHDA and SQIVND (reference sequence). V lost 7 bases and J lost 8, with 17 bases in between. Written as DNA, the CDR3 is TGTGCCAGTACTGAGGGCGTCAGCCGAGAAGCTTTCTTT. Encoded protein: CASTEGVSREAFF.

This sequence joins TRBV6-5 and TRBJ1-5, with 9 bases fitting TRBD1. The germline gives CDR1 MNHEY, CDR2 SVGAGI. The CDR3 length is 15 residues. J lost 5 bases, V lost 2 bases, and 4 bases had no gene match. This chain's CDR3 is CASSYGTGGDQPQHF. CDR3 nucleotides: TGTGCCAGCAGTTACGGTACAGGGGGCGATCAGCCCCAGCATTTT.

V is TRBV7-8 and J is TRBJ2-3, with TRBD2 matching 8 bases. CDR1 is SGHVS and CDR2 is FQNEAQ in the germline V gene. CDR3 length: 15 amino acids. Trimming removed 8 bases from V and 1 base from J; junction bases left unmatched: 8. The CDR3 loop is CASAGGVHRTDTQYF. CDR3 sequence (DNA): TGTGCCAGCGCCGGGGGGGTCCACCGCACAGATACGCAGTATTTT.

The chain links TRBV19 to TRBJ2-1; 8 bases line up with TRBD1. The CDR3 sequence is 15 residues long. Trimming at V came to 2 bases and at J to 9 bases, leaving 9 bases not matched to a gene. Germline CDR1 reads LNHDA; CDR2 reads SQIVND (reference sequence). CDR3 protein: CASSINPQGAGEQFF. The CDR3 nucleotides are TGTGCCAGTAGTATAAACCCCCAGGGGGCAGGTGAGCAGTTCTTC.

This chain connects TRBV6-5 to TRBJ2-7, with 12 bases fitting TRBD2. This CDR3 comprises 15 residues. The V segment lost 6 bases and the J segment 0 bases; nucleotides outside the gene matches: 3. The V gene's germline CDR1 is MNHEY and CDR2 SVGAGI. CDR3 loop: CASRPTSGSSYEQYF. The CDR3, as DNA: TGTGCCAGCAGGCCGACTAGCGGGAGCTCCTACGAGCAGTACTTC.

The CDR3 DNA reads TGTGCCAGCAGCTTGAACAGGGGGCTTCAACAGCCCCAGCATTTT. Protein sequence: CASSLNRGLQQPQHF. The chain carries TRBV7-8 and TRBJ1-5; the match to TRBD1 covers 9 bases. Trimming took 3 bases from V and 7 from J; bases not matched to a gene: 7. Germline V CDR1 and CDR2: SGHVS, FQNEAQ. The CDR3 runs to 15 residues.

V gene TRBV4-3 combines with J gene TRBJ1-1; D unclear. V was trimmed by 2 bases and J by 3 bases, leaving 13 bases between them. The CDR3 is 15 amino acids. The V gene's germline CDR1 is LGHNA and CDR2 YSLEER. This chain's CDR3 is CASSQRGLEDTEAFF. As DNA, the CDR3 is TGCGCCAGCAGCCAAAGAGGGTTGGAGGACACTGAAGCTTTCTTT.

The chain joins TRBV5-8 to TRBJ2-7; 13 bases line up with TRBD2. J gave up 2 bases and V 2 bases, and 10 bases lay outside the gene matches. This CDR3 is built from 18 residues. CDR1 is SGHTS and CDR2 is YDEGEE in the germline V gene. The CDR3 reads CASSFRTSGSDLAYEQYF. CDR3 nucleotide sequence: TGTGCCAGCAGCTTTCGGACTAGCGGGAGTGATTTGGCCTACGAGCAGTACTTC.

As DNA, the CDR3 is TGTGCCAGCAGCCGACTAGCGGGAGGATGGGAGCAGTTCTTC. Encoded protein: CASSRLAGGWEQFF. V and J are TRBV11-2 and TRBJ2-1; TRBD2 matches 13 bases. V dropped 5 bases and J dropped 10; count of bases not matched to a gene: 5. The CDR3 is 14 residues long. Germline V CDR1 and CDR2: SGHAT, FQNNGV.

The count of this clone is one. This chain links TRBV5-8 with TRBJ2-7; D remains ambiguous. CDR3 length: 13 amino acids. Germline lookup yields CDR1 SGHTS and CDR2 YDEGEE. Trimming took off 1 base at V and 3 bases at J, with 8 bases between the two ends. The CDR3 DNA follows: TGTGCCAGCAGCTTGTTGGTGAGCTACGAGCAGTACTTC. Translating gives CASSLLVSYEQYF.

The rearrangement uses TRBV10-3 and TRBJ2-3; TRBD2 agrees at 10 bases. Losses at the gene ends were 0 bases for V and 2 bases for J; bases not matched to a gene: 11. CDR1 and CDR2 from the germline V gene are ENHRY and SYGVKD. The CDR3 has 19 residues. The CDR3 reads CAISESLAGGVSATDTQYF. The CDR3 coding sequence is TGTGCCATCAGTGAGTCATTAGCGGGAGGTGTCAGCGCCACAGATACGCAGTATTTT.

The gene calls are TRBV28 and TRBJ1-1; 12 nucleotides match TRBD1. The germline V gene has CDR1 MDHEN and CDR2 SYDVKM. With V trimmed by 3 bases and J by 5 bases, 7 bases remained unmatched. The CDR3 has 16 residues. The CDR3 bases are TGTGCCAGCAGTTTTATAGGGACAGGGGGCATGACTGAAGCTTTCTTT. The encoded protein is CASSFIGTGGMTEAFF.

The J gene is TRBJ2-5, the V gene TRBV27, with 9 bases aligning to TRBD2. The CDR3 spans 15 residues. V was clipped by 3 bases and J by 6 bases; unmatched bases: 8. Germline assignment: CDR1 MNHEY and CDR2 SMNVEV (reference sequence). In DNA, the CDR3 is TGTGCCAGCAGTTTTAGGGCTAGCGGGATAAAGACCCAGTACTTC. Translating gives CASSFRASGIKTQYF.

The J gene is TRBJ2-3, the V gene TRBV5-1; TRBD1 agrees at 9 bases. The CDR3 totals 15 residues. The V segment lost 4 bases and the J segment 3 bases; nucleotides outside the gene matches: 6. Germline-derived CDR1 and CDR2 are SGHRS and YFSETQ. CDR3 bases: TGCGCCAGCAGCCATACAGGGGGCAGTACAGATACGCAGTATTTT. This translates into CASSHTGGSTDTQYF. Drawing the rest from reference TRBV5-1 and TRBJ2-3, the complete variable domain is KAGVTQTPRYLIKTRGQQVTLSCSPISGHRSVSWYQQTPGQGLQFLFEYFSETQRNKGNFPGRFSGRQFSNSRSEMNVSTLELGDSALYLCASSHTGGSTDTQYFGPGTRLTVL.

V is TRBV28 and J is TRBJ2-1; 7 bases align to TRBD1. The CDR3 consists of 17 residues. Germline loops: CDR1 MDHEN, CDR2 SYDVKM. V dropped 3 bases and J dropped 0; count of bases not matched to a gene: 8. CDR3 nucleotides: TGTGCCAGCAGTTTCAACCCAGGGGGATTCTCCTACAATGAGCAGTTCTTC. Protein sequence: CASSFNPGGFSYNEQFF. Combining the CDR3 with reference TRBV28 and TRBJ2-1 gives the whole variable domain DVKVTQSSRYLVKRTGEKVFLECVQDMDHENMFWYRQDPGLGLRLIYFSYDVKMKEKGDIPEGYSVSREKKERFSLILESASTNQTSMYLCASSFNPGGFSYNEQFFGPGTRLTVL.

J is TRBJ2-1 and V is TRBV6-1, with TRBD2 matching over 8 bases. Germline V gene lookup returns CDR1 MNHNS and CDR2 SASEGT. The J segment lost 6 bases and the V segment lost 2 bases, leaving 9 bases of the junction unmatched. CDR3 length: 16 amino acids. The CDR3 is CASSEPVAGWGNEQFF. In DNA form, the CDR3 reads TGTGCCAGCAGTGAACCCGTAGCGGGATGGGGCAATGAGCAGTTCTTC.

This sequence joins TRBV9 and TRBJ2-3, with TRBD2 matching 7 bases. V trimming: 0 bases; J trimming: 1 base; junction bases outside the gene matches: 8. Germline CDR1 is SGDLS and CDR2 is YYNGEE. This CDR3 contains 17 residues. The CDR3 region has the DNA TGTGCCAGCAGCGTAGAATCCCTAGCGGTGGGCACAGATACGCAGTATTTT. Protein: CASSVESLAVGTDTQYF. Drawing the rest from reference TRBV9 and TRBJ2-3, the complete variable domain is DSGVTQTPKHLITATGQRVTLRCSPRSGDLSVYWYQQSLDQGLQFLIQYYNGEERAKGNILERFSAQQFPDLHSELNLSSLELGDSALYFCASSVESLAVGTDTQYFGPGTRLTVL.

This clone has only one observation. The CDR3 region is CASSPQGWGYTF. CDR3 bases: TGTGCCAGCAGTCCGCAGGGGTGGGGCTACACCTTC. The V gene is TRBV12-3 or TRBV12-4, the J gene TRBJ1-2; D is possibly TRBD1 (6 bases). V lost 5 bases and J lost 8, with 12 bases in between. This CDR3 comprises 12 residues.

The V gene is TRBV9, the J gene TRBJ1-1; no clear D gene. V lost 4 bases and J 1 base, leaving 8 bases between the germline ends. Germline CDR1 SGDLS, CDR2 YYNGEE. The CDR3 sequence is 13 residues long. The CDR3 is CASSQTPNTEAFF. The DNA of the CDR3 is TGTGCCAGCAGCCAAACACCGAACACTGAAGCTTTCTTT.

CDR3 amino acids: CASSLKLPTSTGELFF. In nucleotides, the CDR3 is TGTGCCAGCAGCTTAAAGCTACCCACGAGCACCGGGGAGCTGTTTTTT. The V call is TRBV7-2, the J call TRBJ2-2; D not resolved. V shed 2 bases and J shed 4 bases, with 14 bases lying between them. The CDR3 sequence is 16 residues long. Germline values: CDR1 SGHTA, CDR2 FQGNSA.

The chain carries TRBV10-2 and TRBJ1-4; D is undetermined. Germline V gene sequence: CDR1 WSHSY, CDR2 SAAADI. The V end lost 0 bases, the J end lost 0 bases, and 14 bases lay between the germline ends. This CDR3 is built from 18 residues. The CDR3 nucleotides read TGCGCCAGCAGTGAGTCGATACCGGGAGCCGCAACTAATGAAAAACTGTTTTTT. Its translation: CASSESIPGAATNEKLFF.

The chain employs TRBV19 and TRBJ2-1; D gene unclear. Germline values: CDR1 LNHDA, CDR2 SQIVND (reference sequence). This CDR3 is built from 11 residues. V dropped 6 bases and J dropped 4 bases, with 4 bases sitting between them. For the CDR3, the DNA is TGTGCCAGTAGGGCTTACAATGAGCAGTTCTTC. This sequence encodes CASRAYNEQFF.

This clone is a singleton in its sample. The rearrangement links TRBV5-4 to TRBJ1-1; no firm D call. Trimming took 0 bases from V and 1 from J, leaving 4 bases between them. The germline gives CDR1 SGHNT, CDR2 YYREEE (reference sequence). The CDR3 has 13 amino acids. The CDR3 sequence is CASSLGRNTEAFF. In DNA form, the CDR3 reads TGTGCCAGCAGCTTGGGGAGGAACACTGAAGCTTTCTTT. Supplemented by reference TRBV5-4 and TRBJ1-1, the full variable domain reads ETGVTQSPTHLIKTRGQQVTLRCSSQSGHNTVSWYQQALGQGPQFIFQYYREEENGRGNFPPRFSGLQFPNYSSELNVNALELDDSALYLCASSLGRNTEAFFGQGTRLTVV.